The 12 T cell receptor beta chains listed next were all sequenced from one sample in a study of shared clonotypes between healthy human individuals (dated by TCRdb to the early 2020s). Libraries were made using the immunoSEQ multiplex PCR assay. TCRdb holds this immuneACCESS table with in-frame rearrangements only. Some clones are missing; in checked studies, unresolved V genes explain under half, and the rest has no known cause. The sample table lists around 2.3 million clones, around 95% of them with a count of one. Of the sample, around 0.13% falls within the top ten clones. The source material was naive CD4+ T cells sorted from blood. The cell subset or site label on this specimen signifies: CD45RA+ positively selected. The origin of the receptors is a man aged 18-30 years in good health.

The CDR3 DNA is TGTGCCACCGTGGACGGCGGGAACACTGAAGCTTTCTTT. It translates to CATVDGGNTEAFF. The chain joins TRBV10-3 to TRBJ1-1, with D unclear. Germline V gene lookup returns CDR1 ENHRY and CDR2 SYGVKD. There are 13 residues in the CDR3. The V end lost 10 bases, the J end lost 1 base, and 13 bases lay between the germline ends.

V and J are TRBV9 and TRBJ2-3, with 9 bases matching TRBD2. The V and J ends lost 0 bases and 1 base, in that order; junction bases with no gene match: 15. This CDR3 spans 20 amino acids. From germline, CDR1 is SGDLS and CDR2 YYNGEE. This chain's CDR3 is CASSVGVSGSVNRGTDTQYF. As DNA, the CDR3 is TGTGCCAGCAGCGTAGGTGTTAGCGGGAGTGTGAATCGAGGCACAGATACGCAGTATTTT.

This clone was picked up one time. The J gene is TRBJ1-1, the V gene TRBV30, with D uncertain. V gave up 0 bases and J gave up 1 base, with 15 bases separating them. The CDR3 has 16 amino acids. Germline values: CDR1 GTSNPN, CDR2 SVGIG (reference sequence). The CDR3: CAWSVGLTLWNTEAFF. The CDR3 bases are TGTGCCTGGAGTGTGGGCTTAACTTTATGGAACACTGAAGCTTTCTTT. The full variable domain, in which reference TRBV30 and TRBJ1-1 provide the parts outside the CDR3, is SQTIHQWPATLVQPVGSPLSLECTVEGTSNPNLYWYRQAAGRGLQLLFYSVGIGQISSEVPQNLSASRPQDRQFILSSKKLLLSDSGFYLCAWSVGLTLWNTEAFFGQGTRLTVV.

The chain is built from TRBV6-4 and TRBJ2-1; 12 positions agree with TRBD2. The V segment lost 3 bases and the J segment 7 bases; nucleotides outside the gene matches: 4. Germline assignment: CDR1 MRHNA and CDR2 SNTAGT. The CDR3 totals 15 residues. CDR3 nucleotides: TGTGCCAGCAGTGAGTGGCTAGCGGGGGGGAATGAGCAGTTCTTC. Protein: CASSEWLAGGNEQFF.

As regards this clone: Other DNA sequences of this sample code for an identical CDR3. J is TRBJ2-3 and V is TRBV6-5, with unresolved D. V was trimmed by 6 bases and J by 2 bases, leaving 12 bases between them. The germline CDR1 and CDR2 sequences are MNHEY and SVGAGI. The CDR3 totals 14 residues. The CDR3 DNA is TGTGCCAGCAGCCGTCGCGGTGACACAGATACGCAGTATTTT. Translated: CASSRRGDTDTQYF.

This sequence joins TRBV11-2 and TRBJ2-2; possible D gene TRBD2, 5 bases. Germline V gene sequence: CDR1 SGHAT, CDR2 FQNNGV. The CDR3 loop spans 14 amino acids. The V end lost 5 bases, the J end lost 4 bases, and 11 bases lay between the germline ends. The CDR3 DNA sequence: TGTGCCAGCAGCGTGGACTTCGCCACCGGGGAGCTGTTTTTT. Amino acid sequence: CASSVDFATGELFF.

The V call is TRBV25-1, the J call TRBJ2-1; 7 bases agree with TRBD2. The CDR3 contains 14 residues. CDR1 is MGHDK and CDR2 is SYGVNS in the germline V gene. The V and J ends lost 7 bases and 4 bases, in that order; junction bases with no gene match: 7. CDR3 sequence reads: CASIGGSLYNEQFF. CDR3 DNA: TGTGCCAGCATAGGCGGGAGTCTTTACAATGAGCAGTTCTTC.

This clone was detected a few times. The DNA for the CDR3 is TGTGCCAGCATGTTAGAGGGTCGAGGCACCTACAATGAGCAGTTCTTC. It specifies CASMLEGRGTYNEQFF. The J gene is TRBJ2-1, the V gene TRBV25-1, with a weak D call TRBD2 (5 bases). The V gene's germline CDR1 is MGHDK and CDR2 SYGVNS. The CDR3 spans 16 residues. V lost 7 bases and J 2 bases, leaving 18 bases between the germline ends. Complete variable domain (other parts from reference TRBV25-1 and TRBJ2-1): EADIYQTPRYLVIGTGKKITLECSQTMGHDKMYWYQQDPGMELHLIHYSYGVNSTEKGDLSSESTVSRIRTEHFPLTLESARPSHTSQYLCASMLEGRGTYNEQFFGPGTRLTVL.

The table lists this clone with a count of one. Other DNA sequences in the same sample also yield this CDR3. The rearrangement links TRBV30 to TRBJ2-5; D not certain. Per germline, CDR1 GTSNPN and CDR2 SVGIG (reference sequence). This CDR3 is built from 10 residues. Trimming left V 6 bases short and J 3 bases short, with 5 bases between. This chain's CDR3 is CACSEETQYF. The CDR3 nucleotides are TGTGCCTGCTCAGAAGAGACCCAGTACTTC.

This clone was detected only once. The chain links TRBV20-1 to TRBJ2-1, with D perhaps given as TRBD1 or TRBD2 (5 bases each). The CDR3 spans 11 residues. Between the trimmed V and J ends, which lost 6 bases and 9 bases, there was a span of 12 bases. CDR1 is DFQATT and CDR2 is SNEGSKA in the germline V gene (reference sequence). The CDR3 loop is CSASSGGEQFF. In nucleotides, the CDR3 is TGCAGTGCGTCTAGTGGGGGTGAGCAGTTCTTC.

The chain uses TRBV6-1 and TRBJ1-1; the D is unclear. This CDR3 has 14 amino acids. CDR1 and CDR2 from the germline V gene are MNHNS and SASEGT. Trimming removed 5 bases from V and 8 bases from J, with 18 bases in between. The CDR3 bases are TGTGCCAGCAGTACTATAAGAGACCTCAGCGAAGCTTTCTTT. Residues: CASSTIRDLSEAFF.

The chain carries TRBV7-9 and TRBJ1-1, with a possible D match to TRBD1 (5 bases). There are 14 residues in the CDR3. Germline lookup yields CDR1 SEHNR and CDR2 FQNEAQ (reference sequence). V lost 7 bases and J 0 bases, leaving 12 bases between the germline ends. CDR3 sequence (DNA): TGTGCCAGCACCCCTTCGACAGTGAACACTGAAGCTTTCTTT. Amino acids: CASTPSTVNTEAFF.